This TCR beta chain was sequenced during a study of blood T cell repertoires in COVID-19. Study at large: Spain, Italy and the United States supplied samples that represented acute and convalescent COVID-19. Sources were T cells, B-cell-depleted T cells, or PBMCs; the material itself was cDNA or gDNA.

Germline-derived CDR1 and CDR2 are LNHNV and YYDKDF (reference sequence). The ends were cut back, 0 bases at V and 7 bases at J, with 12 bases in the middle. The CDR3 length is 15 residues. As handled by the study authors: Amplification of reference gene primers provided the estimated nucleated cell counts. The protocol was immunoSEQ multiplex PCR, while the TCRdb copy is restricted to in-frame clones and leaves out a portion. The V and J calls and clone size are taken from that table; D and trimming were inferred from the DNA. This table has more than 95,000 clones, more than 70% appearing once. The sequence came from a human donor in a cohort sampled during active COVID-19. V gene TRBV15 combines with J gene TRBJ1-4, with D uncertain. The source material was peripheral blood. The CDR3 sequence is CATSRDIRPGEKLFF. As DNA, the CDR3 is TGTGCCACCAGCAGAGATATTCGTCCGGGTGAAAAACTGTTTTTT. Filled out from reference TRBV15 and TRBJ1-4, the complete variable domain reads DAMVIQNPRYQVTQFGKPVTLSCSQTLNHNVMYWYQQKSSQAPKLLFHYYDKDFNNEADTPDNFQSRRPNTSFCFLDIRSPGLGDTAMYLCATSRDIRPGEKLFFGSGTQLSVL.